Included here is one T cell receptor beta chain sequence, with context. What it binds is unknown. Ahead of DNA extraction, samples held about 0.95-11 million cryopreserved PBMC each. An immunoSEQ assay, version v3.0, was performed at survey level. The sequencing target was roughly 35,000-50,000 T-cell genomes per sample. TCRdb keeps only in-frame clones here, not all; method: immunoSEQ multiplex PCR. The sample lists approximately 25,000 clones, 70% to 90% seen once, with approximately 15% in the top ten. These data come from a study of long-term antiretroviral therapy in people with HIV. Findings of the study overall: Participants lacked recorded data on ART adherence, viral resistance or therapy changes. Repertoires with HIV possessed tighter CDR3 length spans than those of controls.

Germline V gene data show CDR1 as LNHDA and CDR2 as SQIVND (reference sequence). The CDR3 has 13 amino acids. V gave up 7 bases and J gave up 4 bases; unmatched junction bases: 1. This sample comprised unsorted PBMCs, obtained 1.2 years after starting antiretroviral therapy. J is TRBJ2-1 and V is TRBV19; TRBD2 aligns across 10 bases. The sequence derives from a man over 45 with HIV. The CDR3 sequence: CASTSGGYNEQFF. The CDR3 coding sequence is TGTGCCAGTACTAGCGGGGGTTACAATGAGCAGTTCTTC.